The text below deals with one T cell receptor (beta chain). In the original processing: The authors estimated nucleated cell counts from reference gene primer amplification. Generated by immunoSEQ multiplex PCR, the TCRdb table keeps only in-frame clones and is missing some. V and J calls and clone size are as listed in that table; D and trimming were resolved from the DNA. The top ten clones hold roughly 2.1% of a sample with more than 100,000 clones, around 78% of them seen once. The sample comes from a study of blood T cell repertoires in COVID-19. Across the whole study: The United States, Italy and Spain were the sources of the acute and convalescent COVID-19 samples. PBMCs, B-cell-depleted T cells, or T cells provided the cDNA or gDNA that made up the material.

V lost 3 bases to trimming and J lost 4 bases; unmatched junction nucleotides: 2. The CDR3 is 13 amino acids. Germline V gene lookup returns CDR1 ENHRY and CDR2 SYGVKD. The chain links TRBV10-3 to TRBJ1-2; 7 positions match TRBD1. Material: peripheral blood. The receptor's source is a man between 65 and 85 years old with acute or convalescent COVID-19. The CDR3 nucleotides read TGTGCCATCAGTGAAGGGGGCAGCTATGGCTACACCTTC. Amino acid sequence: CAISEGGSYGYTF.